This T cell receptor (beta chain) is from a study of T cell responses to AZD1222 COVID-19 vaccine. With respect to this clone: Its matching antigen is unknown.

Using immunoSEQ multiplex PCR, the repertoire was profiled, and TCRdb retains in-frame clones only, with some absent. Of 100,000 or so clones in the sample, about 89% were seen once. Overall study findings and caveats: All repertoire sampling was performed exclusively after the peak T cell response. Epitopes outside B.1.351 and B.1.1.7 mutated regions reportedly drew nearly half of spike TCRs.

Germline V lookup: CDR1 MNHEY, CDR2 SVGEGT. The CDR3 runs to 16 residues. V was cut by 2 bases and J by 0 bases, with 14 bases left in between. The material sequenced was peripheral blood, taken on day 0 of AZD1222 vaccination. The sequence was collected from an adult in good health. The chain is built from TRBV6-2 or TRBV6-3 and TRBJ2-7; D is perhaps TRBD1 or TRBD2 (6 bases each). The DNA for the CDR3 is TGTGCCAGCAGTTACGGGTCGGGGGCCTTCTCCTACGAGCAGTACTTC. It specifies CASSYGSGAFSYEQYF.